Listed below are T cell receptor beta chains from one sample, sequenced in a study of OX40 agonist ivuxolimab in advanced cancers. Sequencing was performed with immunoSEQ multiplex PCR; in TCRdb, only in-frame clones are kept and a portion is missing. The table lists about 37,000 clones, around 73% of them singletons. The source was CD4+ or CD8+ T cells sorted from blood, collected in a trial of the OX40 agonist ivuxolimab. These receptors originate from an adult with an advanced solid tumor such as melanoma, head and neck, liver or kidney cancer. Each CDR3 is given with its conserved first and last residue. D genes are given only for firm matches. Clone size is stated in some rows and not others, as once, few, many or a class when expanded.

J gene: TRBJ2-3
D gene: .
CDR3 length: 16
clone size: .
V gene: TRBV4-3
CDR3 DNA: TGCGCCAGCAGCCAAGAGGAGCTCCCTAGCACAGATACGCAGTATTTT
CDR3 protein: CASSQEELPSTDTQYF

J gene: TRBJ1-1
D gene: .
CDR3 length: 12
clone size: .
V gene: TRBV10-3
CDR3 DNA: TGTGCCATCAAGGGGAGGGCCGATGAAGCTTTCTTT
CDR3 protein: CAIKGRADEAFF

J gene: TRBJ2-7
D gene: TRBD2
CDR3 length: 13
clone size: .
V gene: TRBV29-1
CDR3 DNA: TGCAGCGGTGGTGGGGGAGGGTTTTACGAGCAGTACTTC
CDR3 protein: CSGGGGGFYEQYF

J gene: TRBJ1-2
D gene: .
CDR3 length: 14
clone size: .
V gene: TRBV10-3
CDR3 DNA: TGTGCCACCATGACTAGGGAAGGGGACTATGGCTACACCTTC
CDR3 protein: CATMTREGDYGYTF

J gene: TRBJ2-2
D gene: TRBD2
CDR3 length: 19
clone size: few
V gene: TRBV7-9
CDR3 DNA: TGTGCCAGCAGCTTAGCGTACCTAGCGGGAGAAGGGGGCACCGGGGAGCTGTTTTTT
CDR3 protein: CASSLAYLAGEGGTGELFF

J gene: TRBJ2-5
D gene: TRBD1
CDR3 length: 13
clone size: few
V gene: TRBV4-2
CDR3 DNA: TGTGCCAGCAGCCTTGGACAGGGGGGGACCCAGTACTTC
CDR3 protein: CASSLGQGGTQYF

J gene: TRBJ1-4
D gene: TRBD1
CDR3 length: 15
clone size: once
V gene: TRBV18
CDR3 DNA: TGTGCCAGCTCACCACTGGGACAGATTAATGAAAAACTGTTTTTT
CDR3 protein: CASSPLGQINEKLFF

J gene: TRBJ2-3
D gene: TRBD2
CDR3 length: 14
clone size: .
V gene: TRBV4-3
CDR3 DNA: TGCGCCAGCAGCCCCGGGGGGGGCACAGATACGCAGTATTTT
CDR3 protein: CASSPGGGTDTQYF

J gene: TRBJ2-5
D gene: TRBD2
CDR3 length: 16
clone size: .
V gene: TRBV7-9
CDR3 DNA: TGTGCCAGCAGCTTGATGTTGCGGGGGGGCAAAGAGACCCAGTACTTC
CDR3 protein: CASSLMLRGGKETQYF

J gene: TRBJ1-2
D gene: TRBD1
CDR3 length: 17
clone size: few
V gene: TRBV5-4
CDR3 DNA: TGTGCCAGCAGCCCACAGGGGAAGGCCCGCATTAACTATGGCTACACCTTC
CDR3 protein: CASSPQGKARINYGYTF

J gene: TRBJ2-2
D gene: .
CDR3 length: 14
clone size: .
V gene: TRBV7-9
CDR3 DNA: TGTGCCAGCAACCTCCGGGAGTTCACCGGGGAGCTGTTTTTT
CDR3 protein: CASNLREFTGELFF

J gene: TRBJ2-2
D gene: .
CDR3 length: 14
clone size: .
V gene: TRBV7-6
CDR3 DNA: TGTGCCAGCAGCTCTCAACAGAGCACCGGGGAGCTGTTTTTT
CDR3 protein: CASSSQQSTGELFF

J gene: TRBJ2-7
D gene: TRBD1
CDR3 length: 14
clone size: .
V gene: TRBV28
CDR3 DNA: TGTGCCAGCAGACCGGGACAGGGGATCTACGAGCAGTACTTC
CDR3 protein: CASRPGQGIYEQYF

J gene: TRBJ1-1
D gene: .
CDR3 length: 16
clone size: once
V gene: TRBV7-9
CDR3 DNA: TGTGCCAGCAGCTTGTCCAGGGAGATTATGAACACTGAAGCTTTCTTT
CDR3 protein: CASSLSREIMNTEAFF

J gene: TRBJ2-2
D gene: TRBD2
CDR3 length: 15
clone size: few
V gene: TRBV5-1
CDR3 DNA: TGCGCCAGCAGCCCCGGGACTAGCGACACCGGGGAGCTGTTTTTT
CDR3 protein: CASSPGTSDTGELFF

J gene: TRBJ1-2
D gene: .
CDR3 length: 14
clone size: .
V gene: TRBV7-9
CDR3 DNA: TGTGCCAGCAGCTTAGGGGCAGGAGCCTATGGCTACACCTTC
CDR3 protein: CASSLGAGAYGYTF

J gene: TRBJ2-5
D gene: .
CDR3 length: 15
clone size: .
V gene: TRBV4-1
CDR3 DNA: TGCGCCAGCAGCCAAGATCCTGGTTGGGGTGAGACCCAGTACTTC
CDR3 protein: CASSQDPGWGETQYF

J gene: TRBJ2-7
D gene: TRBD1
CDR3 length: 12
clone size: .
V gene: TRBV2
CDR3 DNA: TGTGCCAGCAGTCGACAGGGCTACGAGCAGTACTTC
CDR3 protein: CASSRQGYEQYF